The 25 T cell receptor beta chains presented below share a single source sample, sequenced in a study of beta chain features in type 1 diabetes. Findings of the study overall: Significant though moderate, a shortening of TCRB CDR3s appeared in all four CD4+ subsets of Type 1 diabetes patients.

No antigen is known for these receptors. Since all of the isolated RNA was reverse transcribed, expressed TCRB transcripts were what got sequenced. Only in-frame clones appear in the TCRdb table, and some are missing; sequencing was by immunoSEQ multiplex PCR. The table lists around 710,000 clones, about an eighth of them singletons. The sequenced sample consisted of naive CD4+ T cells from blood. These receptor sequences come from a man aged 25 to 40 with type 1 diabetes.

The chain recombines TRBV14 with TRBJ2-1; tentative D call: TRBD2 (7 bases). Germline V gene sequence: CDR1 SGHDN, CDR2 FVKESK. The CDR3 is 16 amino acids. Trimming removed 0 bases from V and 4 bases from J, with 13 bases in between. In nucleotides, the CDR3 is TGTGCCAGCAGCCAAGAGAGGGGGGGCCTTTACAATGAGCAGTTCTTC. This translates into CASSQERGGLYNEQFF.

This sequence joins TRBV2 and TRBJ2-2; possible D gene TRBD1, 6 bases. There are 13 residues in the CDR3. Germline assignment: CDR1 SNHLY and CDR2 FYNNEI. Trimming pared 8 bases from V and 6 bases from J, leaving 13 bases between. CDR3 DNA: TGTGCCAGCTCAGCCAGGGGAGCCGGGGAGCTGTTTTTT. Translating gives CASSARGAGELFF.

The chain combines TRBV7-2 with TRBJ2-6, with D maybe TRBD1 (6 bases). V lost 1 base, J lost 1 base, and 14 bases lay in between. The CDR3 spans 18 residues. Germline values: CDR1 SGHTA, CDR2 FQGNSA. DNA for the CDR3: TGTGCCAGCAGCTTAGGGGACACGTACTGGTCTGGGGCCAACGTCCTGACTTTC. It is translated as CASSLGDTYWSGANVLTF.

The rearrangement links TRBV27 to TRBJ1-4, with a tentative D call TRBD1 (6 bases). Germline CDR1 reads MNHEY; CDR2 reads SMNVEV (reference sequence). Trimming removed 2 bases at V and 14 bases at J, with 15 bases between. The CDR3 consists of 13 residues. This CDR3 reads CASSLGNEGHLFF. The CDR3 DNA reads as TGTGCCAGCAGTTTAGGGAACGAGGGACATCTGTTTTTT.

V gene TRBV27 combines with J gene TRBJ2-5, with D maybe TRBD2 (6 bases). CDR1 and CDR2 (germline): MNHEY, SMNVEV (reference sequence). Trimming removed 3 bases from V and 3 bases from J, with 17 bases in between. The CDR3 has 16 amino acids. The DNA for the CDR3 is TGTGCCAGCAGTTTGATGCGGGGCGGGTATGAAGAGACCCAGTACTTC. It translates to CASSLMRGGYEETQYF.

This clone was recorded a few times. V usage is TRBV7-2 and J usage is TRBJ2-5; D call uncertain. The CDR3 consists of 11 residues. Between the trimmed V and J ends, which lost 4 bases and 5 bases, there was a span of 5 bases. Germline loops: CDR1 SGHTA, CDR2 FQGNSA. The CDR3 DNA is TGTGCCAGCAGCTACGTTGAGACCCAGTACTTC. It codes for CASSYVETQYF.

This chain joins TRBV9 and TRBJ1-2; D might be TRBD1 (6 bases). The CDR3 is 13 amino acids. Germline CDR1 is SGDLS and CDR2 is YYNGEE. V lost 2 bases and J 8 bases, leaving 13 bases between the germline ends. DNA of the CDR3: TGTGCCAGCAGCGTCGGTAACAGGGACGGCTACACCTTC. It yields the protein CASSVGNRDGYTF.

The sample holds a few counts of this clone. CDR3 nucleotide sequence: TGTGCCAGCAGCCTCCGGACAGGGGCATCAGATACGCAGTATTTT. The encoded protein is CASSLRTGASDTQYF. The chain recombines TRBV7-9 with TRBJ2-3; 9 nucleotides agree with TRBD1. The CDR3 is 15 residues long. CDR1 SEHNR and CDR2 FQNEAQ come from the germline V gene (reference sequence). The ends lost 5 bases at V and 4 bases at J; junction bases unmatched: 7.

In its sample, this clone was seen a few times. CDR3 coding DNA: TGTGCCAGCAGTCCTCCGACAGGGAGGGCCACTGAAGCTTTCTTT. Translated: CASSPPTGRATEAFF. The V and J genes are TRBV6-6 and TRBJ1-1; the match to TRBD1 covers 7 bases. V shed 5 bases, J shed 4 bases, and the junction held 10 bases outside the gene matches. The CDR3 is 15 amino acids. Germline V CDR1 and CDR2: MNHNY, SVGAGI (reference sequence).

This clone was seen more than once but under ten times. As DNA, the CDR3 is TGTGCCAGCAGCGTAGGCTTCACAGGGAACACAGATACGCAGTATTTT. Encoded protein: CASSVGFTGNTDTQYF. V gene TRBV9 combines with J gene TRBJ2-3, with a weak D call TRBD1 (6 bases). There are 16 residues in the CDR3. CDR1 SGDLS and CDR2 YYNGEE come from the germline V gene. V was shortened by 0 bases and J by 2 bases, with 13 bases between the two germline ends.

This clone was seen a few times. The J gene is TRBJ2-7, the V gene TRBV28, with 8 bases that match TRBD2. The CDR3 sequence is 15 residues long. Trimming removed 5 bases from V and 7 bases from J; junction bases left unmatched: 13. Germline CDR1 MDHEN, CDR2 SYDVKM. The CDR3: CASSPPSGGKPEQYF. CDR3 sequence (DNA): TGTGCCAGCAGTCCCCCTTCGGGGGGGAAGCCGGAGCAGTACTTC.

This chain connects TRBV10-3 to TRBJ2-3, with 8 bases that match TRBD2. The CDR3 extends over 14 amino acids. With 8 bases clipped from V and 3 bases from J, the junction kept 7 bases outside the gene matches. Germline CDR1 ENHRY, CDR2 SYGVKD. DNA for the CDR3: TGTGCCATCTCTACCGGGGGGGGTACAGATACGCAGTATTTT. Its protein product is CAISTGGGTDTQYF.

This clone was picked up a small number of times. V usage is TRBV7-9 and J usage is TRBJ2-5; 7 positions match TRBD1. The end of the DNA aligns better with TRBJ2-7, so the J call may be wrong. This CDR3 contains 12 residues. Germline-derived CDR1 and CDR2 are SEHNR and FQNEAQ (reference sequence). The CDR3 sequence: CASSGDSYEQYF. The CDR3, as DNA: TGTGCCAGCAGCGGGGACAGCTACGAGCAGTACTTC.

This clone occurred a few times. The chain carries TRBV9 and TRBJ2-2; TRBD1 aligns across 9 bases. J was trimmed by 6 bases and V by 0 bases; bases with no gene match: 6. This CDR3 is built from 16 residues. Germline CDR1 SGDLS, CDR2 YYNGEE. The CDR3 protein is CASSVAGTGQAGELFF. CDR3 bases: TGTGCCAGCAGCGTAGCCGGGACAGGGCAAGCCGGGGAGCTGTTTTTT.

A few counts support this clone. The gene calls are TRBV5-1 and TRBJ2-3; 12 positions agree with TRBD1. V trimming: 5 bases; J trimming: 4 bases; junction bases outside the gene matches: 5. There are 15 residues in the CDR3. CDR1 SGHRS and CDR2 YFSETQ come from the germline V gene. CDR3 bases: TGCGCCAGCAGGGCGGGACAGGGGGCGTCAGATACGCAGTATTTT. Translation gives CASRAGQGASDTQYF.

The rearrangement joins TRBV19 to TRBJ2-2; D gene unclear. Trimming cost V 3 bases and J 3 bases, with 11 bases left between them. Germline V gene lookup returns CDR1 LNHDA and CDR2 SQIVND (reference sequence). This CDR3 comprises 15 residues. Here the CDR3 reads CASSIGQVDTGELFF. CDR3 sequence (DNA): TGTGCCAGTAGTATCGGCCAGGTTGACACCGGGGAGCTGTTTTTT.

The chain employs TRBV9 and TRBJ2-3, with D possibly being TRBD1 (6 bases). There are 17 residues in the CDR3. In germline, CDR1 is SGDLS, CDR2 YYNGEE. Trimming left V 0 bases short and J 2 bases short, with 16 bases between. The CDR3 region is CASSVAPTGYFTDTQYF. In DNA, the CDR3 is TGTGCCAGCAGCGTAGCTCCGACAGGCTATTTCACAGATACGCAGTATTTT.

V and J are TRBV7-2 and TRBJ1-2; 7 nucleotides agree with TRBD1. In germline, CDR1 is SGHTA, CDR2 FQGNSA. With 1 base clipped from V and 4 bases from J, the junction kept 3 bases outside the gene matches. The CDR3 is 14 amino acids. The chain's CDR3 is CASSLVGTAYGYTF. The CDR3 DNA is TGTGCCAGCAGCTTAGTGGGGACAGCCTATGGCTACACCTTC.

The DNA of the CDR3 is TGTGCCAGCAGCTTAAGCCGACAGGGGGACGAGCAGTACTTC. The encoded protein is CASSLSRQGDEQYF. This chain joins TRBV7-3 and TRBJ2-7; TRBD1 matches 9 bases. The CDR3 has 14 residues. The ends lost 1 base at V and 5 bases at J; junction bases unmatched: 3. The germline V gene encodes CDR1 SGHTA and CDR2 FQGTGA.

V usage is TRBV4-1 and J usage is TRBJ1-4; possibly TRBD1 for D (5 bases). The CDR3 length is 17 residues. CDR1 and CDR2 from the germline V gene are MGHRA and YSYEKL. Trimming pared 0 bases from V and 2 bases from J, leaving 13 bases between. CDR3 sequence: CASSQDGDAATNEKLFF. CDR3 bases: TGCGCCAGCAGCCAAGATGGGGACGCGGCGACTAATGAAAAACTGTTTTTT.

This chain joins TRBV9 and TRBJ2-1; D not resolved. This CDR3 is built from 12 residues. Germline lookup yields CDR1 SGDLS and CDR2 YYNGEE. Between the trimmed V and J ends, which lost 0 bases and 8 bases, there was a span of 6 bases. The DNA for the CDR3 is TGTGCCAGCAGCGTAGGCCAGGATGAGCAGTTCTTC. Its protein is CASSVGQDEQFF. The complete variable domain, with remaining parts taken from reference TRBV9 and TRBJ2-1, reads DSGVTQTPKHLITATGQRVTLRCSPRSGDLSVYWYQQSLDQGLQFLIQYYNGEERAKGNILERFSAQQFPDLHSELNLSSLELGDSALYFCASSVGQDEQFFGPGTRLTVL.

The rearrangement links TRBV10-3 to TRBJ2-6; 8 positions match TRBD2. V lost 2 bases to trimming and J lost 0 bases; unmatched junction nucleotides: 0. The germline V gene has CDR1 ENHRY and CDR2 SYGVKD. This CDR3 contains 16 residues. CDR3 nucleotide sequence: TGTGCCATCAGTGAGGCGGGGGGCTCTGGGGCCAACGTCCTGACTTTC. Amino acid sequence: CAISEAGGSGANVLTF.

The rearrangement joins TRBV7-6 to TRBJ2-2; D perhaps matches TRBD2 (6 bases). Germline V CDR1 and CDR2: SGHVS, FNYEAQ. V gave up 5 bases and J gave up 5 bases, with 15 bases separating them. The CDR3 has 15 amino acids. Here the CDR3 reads CASSAGGIRTGELFF. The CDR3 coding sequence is TGTGCCAGCAGCGCAGGCGGGATCAGGACCGGGGAGCTGTTTTTT.

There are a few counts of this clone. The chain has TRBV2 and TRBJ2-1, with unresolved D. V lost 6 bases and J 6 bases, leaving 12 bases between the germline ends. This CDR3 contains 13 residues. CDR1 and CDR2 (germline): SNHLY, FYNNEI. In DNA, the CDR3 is TGTGCCAGCAGGCTGGTTCCCAGCAATGAGCAGTTCTTC. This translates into CASRLVPSNEQFF.

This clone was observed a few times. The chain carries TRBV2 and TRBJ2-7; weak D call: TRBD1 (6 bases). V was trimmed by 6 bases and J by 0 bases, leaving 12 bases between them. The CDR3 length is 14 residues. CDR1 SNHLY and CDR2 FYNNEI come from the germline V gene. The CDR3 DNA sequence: TGTGCCAGCAGGGCGACAGGAACCTCCTACGAGCAGTACTTC. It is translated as CASRATGTSYEQYF.